One and the same sample provided the 30 T cell receptor beta chains below, sequenced in a study of blood T cells in healthy people across ages. Combining a sample-barcoded 5' primer with a J-beta primer mix, a second PCR ran for roughly 6 to 12 cycles. From the 5' RACE reads, TCRdb called clonotypes with MiXCR, one entry per CDR3 protein. The sample yields 2 million or so distinct CDR3 sequences, around 48% seen once. Sequenced: blood. These receptors were taken from a woman between 40 and 50 years old in good health.

The chain employs TRBV5-1 and TRBJ2-1; 12 positions match TRBD2. CDR1 is SGHRS, CDR2 YFSETQ, per germline. Unmatched junction bases numbered 9, after V lost 3 bases and J lost 8 bases. The CDR3 covers 16 residues. The CDR3 nucleotides are TGCGCCAGCAGCTCGTTACCGGGACTAGCGGGCGATGAGCAGTTCTTC. Translation gives CASSSLPGLAGDEQFF.

This clonotype is a singleton in its sample. The rearrangement joins TRBV28 to TRBJ1-2, with D possibly TRBD1 on 6 matching bases. Trimming took off 3 bases at V and 4 bases at J, with 18 bases between the two ends. This CDR3 comprises 16 residues. CDR1 is MDHEN, CDR2 SYDVKM, per germline. As DNA, the CDR3 is TGTGCCAGCAGTTTGCGAGGGGGTGAAGGACCCTATGGCTACACCTTC. As protein: CASSLRGGEGPYGYTF.

CDR3 loop: CSAPIGVGGAWANEQFF. DNA of the CDR3: TGCAGTGCTCCAATTGGGGTGGGGGGGGCGTGGGCTAATGAGCAGTTCTTC. V and J are TRBV20-1 and TRBJ2-1; weak D call: TRBD2 (7 bases). CDR1 and CDR2 (germline): DFQATT, SNEGSKA (reference sequence). This CDR3 comprises 17 residues. Deletions cut 5 bases from V and 7 bases from J, with 27 bases between.

This clonotype was counted a few times. This chain joins TRBV20-1 and TRBJ2-5, with 10 bases identical to TRBD2. CDR1 is DFQATT, CDR2 SNEGSKA, per germline (reference sequence). The CDR3 loop spans 14 amino acids. The junction had 6 bases not matched to a gene; V was cut back by 3 bases and J by 5 bases. CDR3 nucleotides: TGCAGTGCTAGGGGAGCGGGGGGGAGTGAGACCCAGTACTTC. Translating gives CSARGAGGSETQYF.

This chain connects TRBV20-1 to TRBJ2-3; D is unresolved. Germline CDR1 reads DFQATT; CDR2 reads SNEGSKA (reference sequence). V gave up 0 bases and J gave up 4 bases, with 11 bases separating them. This CDR3 comprises 14 residues. The CDR3 sequence: CSARDLASADTQYF. In DNA form, the CDR3 reads TGCAGTGCTAGAGATTTGGCTTCCGCAGATACGCAGTATTTT.

This clonotype was counted a single time. V is TRBV6-2 or TRBV6-3 and J is TRBJ2-3; D remains ambiguous. Germline lookup yields CDR1 MNHEY and CDR2 SVGEGT. The V end was cut by 0 bases, the J end by 2 bases, with 12 bases between. The CDR3 contains 16 residues. This CDR3 reads CASSYSPKGPTDTQYF. CDR3 bases: TGTGCCAGCAGTTACTCCCCTAAAGGTCCCACAGATACGCAGTATTTT.

This chain uses TRBV5-1 with TRBJ2-3; 11 nucleotides agree with TRBD2. Germline V lookup: CDR1 SGHRS, CDR2 YFSETQ. CDR3 length equals 13 residues. With 3 bases clipped from V and 9 bases from J, the junction kept 3 bases outside the gene matches. Here the CDR3 DNA reads TGCGCCAGCAGCTCTACTAGCGGGGGAACGCAGTATTTT. Translating it yields CASSSTSGGTQYF.

This rearrangement joins TRBV20-1 to TRBJ1-5; TRBD1 is a possible D gene (6 bases). The CDR3 has 13 amino acids. Germline lookup yields CDR1 DFQATT and CDR2 SNEGSKA (reference sequence). V lost 6 bases and J 3 bases, leaving 12 bases between the germline ends. In DNA form, the CDR3 reads TGCAGTGCCCTGCACAGGGACAATCAGCCCCAGCATTTT. Translated, it gives CSALHRDNQPQHF.

The sample holds many counts of this clonotype. This chain links TRBV6-5 with TRBJ1-2, with 8 bases matching TRBD1. The CDR3 sequence is 14 residues long. Per germline, CDR1 MNHEY and CDR2 SVGAGI. Trimming removed 7 bases from V and 2 bases from J; junction bases left unmatched: 6. Here the CDR3 DNA reads TGTGCCAGCAACTCTGGGACAGGAAACTATGGCTACACCTTC. Translation: CASNSGTGNYGYTF.

This chain joins TRBV15 and TRBJ2-4; 8 bases agree with TRBD2. The end of the DNA aligns better with TRBJ2-7, so the J call may be wrong. The CDR3 loop spans 14 amino acids. Germline loops: CDR1 LNHNV, CDR2 YYDKDF (reference sequence). The CDR3 sequence is CATRVSGSTYEQYF. The CDR3 DNA reads TGTGCCACCAGGGTGAGCGGGAGTACCTACGAGCAGTACTTC.

This clonotype showed up many times. The chain is built from TRBV7-9 and TRBJ2-3; tentative D call: TRBD1 (5 bases). The CDR3 runs 15 residues. V was cut by 3 bases and J by 0 bases, with 10 bases left in between. From germline, CDR1 is SEHNR and CDR2 FQNEAQ (reference sequence). The CDR3 region is CASSLPGSSTDTQYF. CDR3 in DNA: TGTGCCAGCAGCTTGCCAGGGTCTAGCACAGATACGCAGTATTTT.

CDR3 sequence: CSADSGGPKDTQYF. CDR3 bases: TGCAGTGCAGATAGCGGGGGGCCAAAAGATACGCAGTATTTT. J is TRBJ2-3 and V is TRBV20-1, with 10 bases identical to TRBD2. The CDR3 loop spans 14 amino acids. The junction had 8 bases not matched to a gene; V was cut back by 6 bases and J by 5 bases. Looked up from germline, CDR1 is DFQATT and CDR2 is SNEGSKA (reference sequence).

The chain joins TRBV13 to TRBJ1-2, with D possibly TRBD1 on 5 matching bases. Trimming shortened V by 4 bases and J by 2 bases, and 23 bases separated the two germline ends. Germline-derived CDR1 and CDR2 are PRHDT and FYEKMQ (reference sequence). This CDR3 spans 18 amino acids. For the CDR3, the DNA is TGTGCCAGCAGCTCAAGGGCCACGGGGCACAACGCCAACTATGGCTACACCTTC. This codes for CASSSRATGHNANYGYTF.

The CDR3 DNA follows: TGTGCCAGCAGCTTAGATAAGGGTAGCAGATCCTACAATGAGCAGTTCTTC. This encodes CASSLDKGSRSYNEQFF. V usage is TRBV7-9 and J usage is TRBJ2-1; no reliable D call. CDR3 length equals 17 residues. CDR1 is SEHNR and CDR2 is FQNEAQ in the germline V gene (reference sequence). V lost 1 base and J lost 1, with 14 bases in between.

The rearrangement uses TRBV20-1 and TRBJ2-3; D remains ambiguous. CDR3 length equals 13 residues. CDR1 and CDR2 (germline): DFQATT, SNEGSKA (reference sequence). This chain's CDR3 is CSLNSLRTDTQYF. The CDR3, as DNA: TGCAGCTTGAACAGCCTTCGCACAGATACGCAGTATTTT.

The genes are TRBV6-2 or TRBV6-3 and TRBJ1-5; D uncertain. CDR3 length equals 16 residues. CDR1 and CDR2 from the germline V gene are MNHEY and SVGEGT. V was shortened by 2 bases and J by 2 bases, with 13 bases between the two germline ends. The CDR3 is CASSYRGYRGNQPQHF. The CDR3 region has the DNA TGTGCCAGCAGTTACCGAGGGTATCGAGGCAATCAGCCCCAGCATTTT.

The rearrangement joins TRBV4-1 to TRBJ1-2; D is perhaps TRBD1 (5 bases). CDR1 and CDR2 from the germline V gene are MGHRA and YSYEKL. V lost 0 bases, J lost 3 bases, and 11 bases lay in between. There are 15 residues in the CDR3. CDR3 DNA sequence: TGCGCCAGCAGCCAAGATGAGGGGTTGGACTATGGCTACACCTTC. Amino acid sequence: CASSQDEGLDYGYTF.

This clonotype was seen a few times. The CDR3 nucleotides read TGTGCCAGCAGTACCGTAGGGGGCGCGTCTTACGAGCAGTACTTC. Translated: CASSTVGGASYEQYF. The V call is TRBV6-5, the J call TRBJ2-7; 7 nucleotides match TRBD1. CDR3 length: 15 amino acids. Germline V gene sequence: CDR1 MNHEY, CDR2 SVGAGI. V dropped 5 bases and J dropped 4; count of bases not matched to a gene: 11.

The V and J genes are TRBV7-2 and TRBJ1-5; D gene uncertain. V lost 5 bases and J lost 4, with 9 bases in between. The germline gives CDR1 SGHTA, CDR2 FQGNSA. This CDR3 region has 13 residues. The CDR3 DNA reads as TGTGCCAGCAGCCCGGACCCTAATCAGCCCCAGCATTTT. As protein: CASSPDPNQPQHF. Combining the CDR3 with reference TRBV7-2 and TRBJ1-5 gives the whole variable domain GAGVSQSPSNKVTEKGKDVELRCDPISGHTALYWYRQSLGQGLEFLIYFQGNSAPDKSGLPSDRFSAERTGGSVSTLTIQRTQQEDSAVYLCASSPDPNQPQHFGDGTRLSIL.

This clonotype was observed a single time. At one end the junction does not follow the germline gene, possibly because of a read error. The V call is TRBV3-1, the J call TRBJ2-3, with unresolved D. The CDR3 runs 13 residues. Germline V gene data show CDR1 as LGHDT and CDR2 as YNNKEL (reference sequence). CDR3 DNA sequence: TGTGCCGGCAGCCAAACGACCCTGGATACGCAGTATTTT. This codes for CAGSQTTLDTQYF.

There are a few counts of this clonotype. V gene TRBV7-9 combines with J gene TRBJ2-7; a weak D match, TRBD1 (5 bases). The CDR3 is 14 residues long. The V gene lost 5 bases and the J gene lost 0 bases, with 11 bases spanning the gap. The germline V gene has CDR1 SEHNR and CDR2 FQNEAQ (reference sequence). The CDR3 DNA reads as TGTGCCAGCAGCAGAACACAGGCCTCCTACGAGCAGTACTTC. It codes for CASSRTQASYEQYF.

This clonotype has only a few counts. J is TRBJ1-2 and V is TRBV7-9; D call uncertain. Trimming cost V 1 base and J 9 bases, with 9 bases left between them. CDR1 is SEHNR and CDR2 is FQNEAQ in the germline V gene (reference sequence). This CDR3 comprises 12 residues. The CDR3 is CASSLDFDSYTF. The DNA for the CDR3 is TGTGCCAGCAGCTTAGATTTCGACAGCTACACCTTC.

The chain links TRBV4-2 to TRBJ2-1, with TRBD2 identical over 9 bases. The CDR3 is 17 amino acids. Trimming at V came to 0 bases and at J to 7 bases, leaving 10 bases not matched to a gene. Per germline, CDR1 LGHNA and CDR2 YNFKEQ. DNA for the CDR3: TGTGCCAGCAGCCAAGATTGGGGTAGCGGGGGAGTAAATGAGCAGTTCTTC. Amino acid sequence: CASSQDWGSGGVNEQFF.

This clonotype was found a few times. The rearrangement uses TRBV28 and TRBJ2-6; D possibly matches TRBD1 or TRBD2 (5 bases each). Trimming removed 6 bases from V and 4 bases from J, with 13 bases in between. This CDR3 is 15 amino acids long. Germline CDR1 is MDHEN and CDR2 is SYDVKM. The CDR3, as DNA: TGTGCCAGCAGGAACGATGGGACCGGGGCCAACGTCCTGACTTTC. Amino acids: CASRNDGTGANVLTF.

V and J are TRBV28 and TRBJ1-1; 8 nucleotides align to TRBD1. The germline V gene has CDR1 MDHEN and CDR2 SYDVKM. The CDR3 extends over 12 amino acids. Losses at the gene ends were 6 bases for V and 11 bases for J; bases not matched to a gene: 8. CDR3 residues: CASREETGDAFF. In DNA, the CDR3 is TGTGCCAGCAGAGAAGAGACAGGGGATGCTTTCTTT.

J is TRBJ2-3 and V is TRBV4-1, with D possibly being TRBD1 or TRBD2 (5 bases each). The germline CDR1 and CDR2 sequences are MGHRA and YSYEKL. V lost 0 bases and J 6 bases, leaving 16 bases between the germline ends. The CDR3 has 16 residues. The CDR3, as DNA: TGCGCCAGCAGCCAAGATGGTGAGGGGCTGTCGGATACGCAGTATTTT. As protein: CASSQDGEGLSDTQYF.

This clonotype was detected only a few times. The V gene is TRBV27, the J gene TRBJ1-6; D is perhaps TRBD1 (5 bases). The CDR3 has 16 residues. Germline lookup yields CDR1 MNHEY and CDR2 SMNVEV (reference sequence). The germline V and J ends were trimmed by 5 bases and 0 bases, with 11 bases remaining between them. The CDR3 region is CASSPGPSSYNSPLHF. The CDR3 DNA reads as TGTGCCAGCAGTCCGGGACCCAGCTCCTATAATTCACCCCTCCACTTT.

The V and J genes are TRBV6-5 and TRBJ2-7; D may be TRBD1 or TRBD2 (5 bases each). This CDR3 has 15 amino acids. The V gene's germline CDR1 is MNHEY and CDR2 SVGAGI. Trimming took off 2 bases at V and 3 bases at J, with 14 bases between the two ends. The CDR3 sequence is CASSYDGDGLYEQYF. CDR3 bases: TGTGCCAGCAGTTACGACGGGGACGGTCTCTACGAGCAGTACTTC.

This clonotype is a singleton in its sample. V and J are TRBV5-4 and TRBJ2-5; D is uncertain. The J call is in doubt because the DNA end fits TRBJ2-7 better. CDR1 and CDR2 (germline): SGHNT, YYREEE (reference sequence). The length of the CDR3 is 13 residues. The CDR3 loop reads CASSLRTVNEQYF. CDR3 nucleotide sequence: TGTGCCAGCAGCTTGCGGACGGTAAACGAGCAGTACTTC.

This clonotype has only a few counts. This chain's CDR3 is CASSRNAGQGGTQYF. The DNA for the CDR3 is TGTGCCAGCAGCCGAAATGCGGGACAGGGTGGGACCCAGTACTTC. V and J are TRBV7-2 and TRBJ2-5; 9 bases line up with TRBD1. The V gene's germline CDR1 is SGHTA and CDR2 FQGNSA. With 5 bases clipped from V and 7 bases from J, the junction kept 11 bases outside the gene matches. The CDR3 covers 15 residues. Based on the CDR3 plus reference TRBV7-2 and TRBJ2-5, the full variable domain is GAGVSQSPSNKVTEKGKDVELRCDPISGHTALYWYRQSLGQGLEFLIYFQGNSAPDKSGLPSDRFSAERTGGSVSTLTIQRTQQEDSAVYLCASSRNAGQGGTQYFGPGTRLLVL.